What follows are 29 T cell receptor beta chains derived from one specimen sequenced in a study of identical twins. TCRdb analysed the 5' RACE reads with MiXCR anew, one entry per CDR3 protein. Among 400,000 to 500,000 distinct CDR3 sequences, about 18% were seen once, and the ten largest hold 9.5% to 15%. Input material: naive T cells sorted from blood. The source of these receptors is a man aged 45-65 years in good health.

The chain combines TRBV7-8 with TRBJ2-2, with 7 bases aligning to TRBD1. Germline V gives CDR1 SGHVS, CDR2 FQNEAQ. CDR3 length: 16 amino acids. V gave up 4 bases and J gave up 6 bases; unmatched junction bases: 11. The CDR3: CASSSQSGQAAGELFF. The CDR3 nucleotides read TGTGCCAGCAGCTCCCAAAGCGGACAGGCGGCCGGGGAGCTGTTTTTT. Variable domain in full (rest from reference TRBV7-8 and TRBJ2-2): GAGVSQSPRYKVAKRGQDVALRCDPISGHVSLFWYQQALGQGPEFLTYFQNEAQLDKSGLPSDRFFAERPEGSVSTLKIQRTQQEDSAVYLCASSSQSGQAAGELFFGEGSRLTVL.

In this sample, this clonotype turned up a few times. The chain carries TRBV28 and TRBJ1-6, with unresolved D. In germline, CDR1 is MDHEN, CDR2 SYDVKM. CDR3 length: 15 residues. V lost 3 bases, J lost 0 bases, and 6 bases lay in between. CDR3 nucleotide sequence: TGTGCCAGCAGTTTTATGGGCTCCTATAATTCACCCCTCCACTTT. It is translated as CASSFMGSYNSPLHF.

This clonotype was recorded only once. Being one base from a much bigger clone, this may be a read error. The J gene is TRBJ2-7, the V gene TRBV20-1; a weak D match, TRBD1 (6 bases). This CDR3 has 15 amino acids. In germline, CDR1 is DFQATT, CDR2 SNEGSKA (reference sequence). CDR3 sequence reads: CSATAPKTGDYERYF. CDR3 bases: TGCAGTGCTACGGCCCCCAAGACAGGAGACTACGAGCGGTACTTC.

The chain employs TRBV7-6 and TRBJ2-1; 9 nucleotides align to TRBD1. Germline CDR1 SGHVS, CDR2 FNYEAQ. Unmatched junction bases numbered 6, after V lost 5 bases and J lost 4 bases. The CDR3 covers 15 residues. CDR3 nucleotide sequence: TGTGCCAGCAGCCGGACAGGGGATCGTTACAATGAGCAGTTCTTC. It is translated as CASSRTGDRYNEQFF.

This clonotype was counted at least ten times. The chain recombines TRBV19 with TRBJ1-5; D is uncertain. The germline V and J ends were trimmed by 5 bases and 0 bases, with 11 bases remaining between them. The CDR3 totals 15 residues. Germline V gene sequence: CDR1 LNHDA, CDR2 SQIVND (reference sequence). The DNA for the CDR3 is TGTGCCAGTAGTCGCACGGAATATAGCAATCAGCCCCAGCATTTT. Translated, it gives CASSRTEYSNQPQHF.

This clonotype was seen repeatedly, ten times or more. The chain recombines TRBV28 with TRBJ2-7, with TRBD2 identical over 8 bases. Germline CDR1 is MDHEN and CDR2 is SYDVKM. The CDR3 totals 13 residues. Trimming cost V 4 bases and J 2 bases; bases outside gene matches: 1. CDR3 sequence (DNA): TGTGCCAGCAGTTGGGGACTAGCCTACGAGCAGTACTTC. It specifies CASSWGLAYEQYF.

The gene calls are TRBV5-6 and TRBJ2-2, with 10 bases matching TRBD2. This CDR3 region has 16 residues. The junction had 7 bases not matched to a gene; V was cut back by 2 bases and J by 6 bases. CDR1 is SGHDT and CDR2 is YYEEEE in the germline V gene. This CDR3 is CASSFTSGTMAGELFF. CDR3 coding DNA: TGTGCCAGCAGCTTTACTAGCGGGACGATGGCCGGGGAGCTGTTTTTT.

This clonotype was observed at least ten times. The chain carries TRBV20-1 and TRBJ2-7, with TRBD2 matching over 14 bases. V shed 6 bases and J 3 bases; nucleotides not matched to a gene: 4. The CDR3 is 14 residues long. Germline-derived CDR1 and CDR2 are DFQATT and SNEGSKA (reference sequence). In DNA, the CDR3 is TGCAGTGCAGGGACTAGCGGGAGACGCTACGAGCAGTACTTC. As protein: CSAGTSGRRYEQYF.

This clonotype showed up just a few times. The rearrangement joins TRBV12-3 or TRBV12-4 to TRBJ2-3, with 12 bases identical to TRBD2. The CDR3 is made up of 14 amino acids. J gave up 3 bases and V 6 bases, and 1 base lay outside the gene matches. The CDR3 sequence: CASRTSGGTDTQYF. For the CDR3, the DNA is TGTGCCAGCAGAACTAGCGGGGGGACAGATACGCAGTATTTT.

This clonotype was seen more than once but under ten times. This chain joins TRBV6-1 and TRBJ2-3; D not certain. V was trimmed by 3 bases and J by 0 bases, leaving 10 bases between them. Germline-derived CDR1 and CDR2 are MNHNS and SASEGT. The CDR3 contains 15 residues. This chain's CDR3 is CASSDSFTSTDTQYF. The CDR3 bases are TGTGCCAGCAGTGATTCCTTTACTAGCACAGATACGCAGTATTTT.

The sample holds a few counts of this clonotype. CDR3: CSVGRRQNTDTQYF. The CDR3 region has the DNA TGCAGCGTTGGTCGCCGACAGAACACAGATACGCAGTATTTT. The chain is built from TRBV29-1 and TRBJ2-3; a weak D match, TRBD1 (5 bases). In germline, CDR1 is SQVTM, CDR2 ANQGSEA. Trimming left V 4 bases short and J 2 bases short, with 13 bases between. The CDR3 length is 14 residues.

The rearrangement links TRBV20-1 to TRBJ2-7; tentatively, D is TRBD1 (6 bases). V was shortened by 5 bases and J by 0 bases, with 14 bases between the two germline ends. This CDR3 has 14 residues. Germline V gives CDR1 DFQATT, CDR2 SNEGSKA (reference sequence). The CDR3 protein is CSADLGQFSYEQYF. Written as DNA, the CDR3 is TGCAGTGCTGACCTAGGACAGTTCTCCTACGAGCAGTACTTC.

This clonotype showed up just a few times. The chain employs TRBV27 and TRBJ1-2; 7 nucleotides line up with TRBD1. This CDR3 comprises 16 residues. Germline V gene lookup returns CDR1 MNHEY and CDR2 SMNVEV (reference sequence). The V and J ends lost 6 bases and 2 bases, in that order; junction bases with no gene match: 12. CDR3 sequence reads: CASRPTRETGNYGYTF. CDR3 bases: TGTGCCAGCAGACCGACTCGCGAGACAGGGAACTATGGCTACACCTTC.

Ten or more counts support this clonotype. This sequence joins TRBV20-1 and TRBJ2-1; 12 positions match TRBD2. The CDR3 is made up of 14 amino acids. Germline V gives CDR1 DFQATT, CDR2 SNEGSKA (reference sequence). J lost 7 bases, V lost 3 bases, and 4 bases had no gene match. DNA for the CDR3: TGCAGTGCTAGTAAGACTAGCGGGAGTAATGAGCAGTTCTTC. Encoded protein: CSASKTSGSNEQFF.

V gene TRBV7-2 combines with J gene TRBJ2-2; 7 positions match TRBD2. The J segment lost 5 bases and the V segment lost 0 bases, leaving 3 bases of the junction unmatched. This CDR3 contains 15 residues. CDR1 is SGHTA, CDR2 FQGNSA, per germline. The CDR3 nucleotides are TGTGCCAGCAGCTTAGCGGGAGGGAGGACCGGGGAGCTGTTTTTT. This encodes CASSLAGGRTGELFF. Filled out from reference TRBV7-2 and TRBJ2-2, the complete variable domain reads GAGVSQSPSNKVTEKGKDVELRCDPISGHTALYWYRQSLGQGLEFLIYFQGNSAPDKSGLPSDRFSAERTGGSVSTLTIQRTQQEDSAVYLCASSLAGGRTGELFFGEGSRLTVL.

This clonotype was recorded a few times. V usage is TRBV20-1 and J usage is TRBJ2-3; 11 bases are shared with TRBD1. The CDR3 has 13 amino acids. The V and J ends lost 6 bases and 6 bases, in that order; junction bases with no gene match: 5. In germline, CDR1 is DFQATT, CDR2 SNEGSKA (reference sequence). The CDR3 reads CSARTGGKDTQYF. The CDR3 region has the DNA TGCAGTGCCCGGACAGGGGGCAAGGATACGCAGTATTTT.

Many counts were recorded for this clonotype. The chain links TRBV7-9 to TRBJ1-4, with D hard to call. There are 12 residues in the CDR3. Trimming took off 2 bases at V and 7 bases at J, with 5 bases between the two ends. Germline-derived CDR1 and CDR2 are SEHNR and FQNEAQ (reference sequence). This CDR3 reads CASSLSGEKLFF. CDR3 nucleotides: TGTGCCAGCAGCTTATCTGGTGAAAAACTGTTTTTT.

The chain uses TRBV21-1 and TRBJ1-2. TRBV21-1 is assigned pseudogene status. The CDR3 covers 15 residues. Here the CDR3 reads CASSNHSEANYGYTF. DNA of the CDR3: TGTGCCAGCAGCAACCACTCAGAGGCGAACTATGGCTACACCTTC.

The rearrangement joins TRBV6-1 to TRBJ2-1; 7 nucleotides agree with TRBD1. V shed 6 bases and J 4 bases; nucleotides not matched to a gene: 12. This CDR3 spans 16 amino acids. CDR1 is MNHNS and CDR2 is SASEGT in the germline V gene. The CDR3, as DNA: TGTGCCAGCAGCACGCCAAATCTCAGGGGGTACAATGAGCAGTTCTTC. It encodes CASSTPNLRGYNEQFF.

This chain links TRBV20-1 with TRBJ2-5, with 7 bases lining up with TRBD1. Germline trimming cut 2 bases from V and 3 bases from J; bases unmatched to any gene: 3. The CDR3 loop spans 13 amino acids. Per the germline V gene, CDR1 is DFQATT and CDR2 is SNEGSKA (reference sequence). In nucleotides, the CDR3 is TGCAGTGCTAGATCGACAGGGAAAGAGACCCAGTACTTC. Residues: CSARSTGKETQYF.

This clonotype was counted between two and nine times. The chain joins TRBV29-1 to TRBJ2-1, with TRBD2 matching 8 bases. The trim removed 5 bases at V and 7 bases at J, leaving 10 bases unmatched. Looked up from germline, CDR1 is SQVTM and CDR2 is ANQGSEA. The CDR3 is made up of 14 amino acids. The CDR3: CSVRPAGVGNEQFF. CDR3 bases: TGCAGCGTTCGTCCAGCGGGAGTTGGTAATGAGCAGTTCTTC.

V and J are TRBV7-3 and TRBJ2-3; perhaps TRBD1 as D (6 bases). The V gene's germline CDR1 is SGHTA and CDR2 FQGTGA. Trimming took off 1 base at V and 12 bases at J, with 17 bases between the two ends. The CDR3 spans 14 residues. The CDR3 DNA reads TGTGCCAGCAGCTTAAAGCCCCAGGGGTCCACCCAGTATTTT. This codes for CASSLKPQGSTQYF.

This clonotype was recorded many times. This chain connects TRBV4-2 to TRBJ2-7; 10 nucleotides match TRBD2. The germline V gene has CDR1 LGHNA and CDR2 YNFKEQ. With 1 base clipped from V and 4 bases from J, the junction kept 7 bases outside the gene matches. This CDR3 spans 16 amino acids. CDR3 amino acids: CASSQGASGSRYEQYF. The CDR3 DNA follows: TGTGCCAGCAGCCAAGGGGCTAGCGGGAGCCGGTACGAGCAGTACTTC.

This clonotype was seen only a few times. The chain links TRBV20-1 to TRBJ1-1, with D possibly matching TRBD1 (6 bases). V lost 1 base and J 3 bases, leaving 6 bases between the germline ends. The CDR3 sequence is 12 residues long. CDR1 is DFQATT and CDR2 is SNEGSKA in the germline V gene (reference sequence). CDR3 sequence: CSARAGDTEAFF. The DNA for the CDR3 is TGCAGTGCTAGAGCAGGGGACACTGAAGCTTTCTTT.

V usage is TRBV27 and J usage is TRBJ2-6, with D tentatively TRBD2 (6 bases). The germline V gene encodes CDR1 MNHEY and CDR2 SMNVEV (reference sequence). The ends were cut back, 8 bases at V and 0 bases at J, with 17 bases in the middle. The CDR3 is 17 amino acids. The CDR3 is CASGGLRPLSGANVLTF. CDR3 coding DNA: TGTGCCAGCGGGGGACTGCGGCCCCTCTCTGGGGCCAACGTCCTGACTTTC.

CDR3 sequence: CASSLSSGLDGANVLTF. For the CDR3, the DNA is TGTGCCAGCAGTTTATCCAGTGGCCTAGACGGGGCCAACGTCCTGACTTTC. The V call is TRBV27, the J call TRBJ2-6, with unresolved D. Trimming stripped 0 bases from V and 4 bases from J, with 13 bases between. Germline CDR1 MNHEY, CDR2 SMNVEV (reference sequence). The CDR3 extends over 17 amino acids.

This chain links TRBV29-1 with TRBJ1-2; D call uncertain. Trimming took off 4 bases at V and 0 bases at J, with 3 bases between the two ends. The germline gives CDR1 SQVTM, CDR2 ANQGSEA. This CDR3 comprises 11 residues. The CDR3 reads CSVVANYGYTF. The DNA of the CDR3 is TGCAGCGTTGTTGCTAACTATGGCTACACCTTC. The full variable domain, rest sourced from reference TRBV29-1 and TRBJ1-2, is SAVISQKPSRDICQRGTSLTIQCQVDSQVTMMFWYRQQPGQSLTLIATANQGSEATYESGFVIDKFPISRPNLTFSTLTVSNMSPEDSSIYLCSVVANYGYTFGSGTRLTVV.

This clonotype appeared a few times. The chain employs TRBV5-5 and TRBJ2-7; TRBD1 matches at 10 bases. With V trimmed by 4 bases and J by 0 bases, 4 bases remained unmatched. Germline lookup yields CDR1 SGHKS and CDR2 YYEKEE (reference sequence). This CDR3 contains 15 residues. CDR3 residues: CASSRDRGLSYEQYF. The CDR3, as DNA: TGTGCCAGCAGCCGGGACAGGGGACTCTCCTACGAGCAGTACTTC.

The V call is TRBV20-1, the J call TRBJ2-4; D unresolved. V lost 3 bases, J lost 5 bases, and 8 bases lay in between. Germline CDR1 and CDR2: DFQATT and SNEGSKA (reference sequence). This CDR3 has 12 residues. CDR3 in amino acids: CSASPDQNIQYF. The CDR3 DNA reads as TGCAGTGCTAGTCCGGACCAAAACATTCAGTACTTC.